The source of this T cell receptor (beta chain) is a study of cytomegalovirus exposure and HLA in healthy donors. Each donor was nominally healthy when sampled (though unrecorded immune exposures were likely). Germline V CDR1 and CDR2: SNHLY, FYNNEI. V shed 3 bases, J shed 4 bases, and the junction held 3 bases outside the gene matches. This CDR3 is built from 15 residues. The PCR made use of 60 Vbeta and 13 Jbeta primers. Authors' methods: Counted up in a later analysis, unique TCR beta chains came to approximately 77 million, with around 11 million shared. Generated by immunoSEQ multiplex PCR, the TCRdb table keeps only in-frame clones and is missing some. V, J and clone size are taken as reported in that table, and D and trimming were inferred from the DNA itself. The repertoire includes some 150,000 clones, approximately 80% of them detected once, and 3.5% to 5.5% sits in the top ten. Study-wide results and limits: Some V segments (TRBV6-2 and TRBV6-3 among them) were excluded as indistinguishable. According to the study, 160 or so TCR beta chains were cytomegalovirus-associated.

Remarks on this clone: The antigen remains undetermined. This sample also contains other DNA sequences that code for the same CDR3.

This clonotype was obtained from a woman aged 40 to 50 in good health and CMV-seropositive. This chain connects TRBV2 to TRBJ2-1; 10 bases match TRBD2. The specimen was PBMCs. For the CDR3, the DNA is TGTGCCAGCAGTGAGCGGACTAGCGGATACAATGAGCAGTTCTTC. Protein sequence: CASSERTSGYNEQFF.